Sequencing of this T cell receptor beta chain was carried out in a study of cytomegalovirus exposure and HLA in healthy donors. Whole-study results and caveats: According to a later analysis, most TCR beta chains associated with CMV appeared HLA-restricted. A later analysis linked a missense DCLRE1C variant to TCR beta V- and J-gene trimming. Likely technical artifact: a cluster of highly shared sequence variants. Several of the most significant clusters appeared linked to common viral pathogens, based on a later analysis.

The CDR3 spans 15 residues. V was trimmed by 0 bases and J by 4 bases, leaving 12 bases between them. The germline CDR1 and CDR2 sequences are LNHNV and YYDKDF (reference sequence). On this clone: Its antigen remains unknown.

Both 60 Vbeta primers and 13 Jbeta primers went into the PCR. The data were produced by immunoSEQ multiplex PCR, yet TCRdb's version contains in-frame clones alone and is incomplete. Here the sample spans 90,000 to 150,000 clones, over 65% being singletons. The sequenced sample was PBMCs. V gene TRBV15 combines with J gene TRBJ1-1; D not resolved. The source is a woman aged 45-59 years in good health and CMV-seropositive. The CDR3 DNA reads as TGTGCCACCAGCAGAGATCGGGGATCGGGCACTGAAGCTTTCTTT. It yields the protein CATSRDRGSGTEAFF.